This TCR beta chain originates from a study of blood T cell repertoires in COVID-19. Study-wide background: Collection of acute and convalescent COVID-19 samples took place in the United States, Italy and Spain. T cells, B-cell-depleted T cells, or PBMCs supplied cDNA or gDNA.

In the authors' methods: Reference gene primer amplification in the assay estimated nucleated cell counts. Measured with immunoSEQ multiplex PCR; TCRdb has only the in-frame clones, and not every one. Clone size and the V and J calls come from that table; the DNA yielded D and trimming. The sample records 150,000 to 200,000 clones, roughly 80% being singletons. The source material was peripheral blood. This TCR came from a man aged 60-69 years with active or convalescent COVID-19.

CDR3 DNA sequence: TGTGCCAGTAGTCTCCTCTTCGACACCGGGGAGCTGTTTTTT. This codes for CASSLLFDTGELFF. This chain connects TRBV19 to TRBJ2-2; D uncertain. This CDR3 comprises 14 residues. Germline assignment: CDR1 LNHDA and CDR2 SQIVND (reference sequence). V was cut by 5 bases and J by 3 bases, with 10 bases left in between.